The 25 T cell receptor beta chains below come from one sample, sequenced in a study of OX40 agonist ivuxolimab in advanced cancers. Using immunoSEQ multiplex PCR, the repertoire was profiled, and TCRdb retains in-frame clones only, with some absent. The sample lists about 85,000 clones, about 86% occurring once. The specimen was CD4+ or CD8+ T cells sorted from blood, collected in a trial of the OX40 agonist ivuxolimab. Every receptor here comes from an adult with an advanced solid tumor such as melanoma, head and neck, liver or kidney cancer.

The chain carries TRBV6-5 and TRBJ1-1, with a possible D match to TRBD1 (6 bases). CDR1 is MNHEY, CDR2 SVGAGI, per germline. There are 13 residues in the CDR3. Between the trimmed V and J ends, which lost 6 bases and 3 bases, there was a span of 11 bases. The CDR3 protein is CASSPTGYTEAFF. The CDR3 DNA sequence: TGTGCCAGCAGCCCTACAGGGTACACTGAAGCTTTCTTT.

The chain combines TRBV13 with TRBJ2-3, with 8 positions matching TRBD2. This CDR3 is built from 16 residues. The V segment lost 6 bases and the J segment 0 bases; nucleotides outside the gene matches: 8. The germline V gene encodes CDR1 PRHDT and CDR2 FYEKMQ (reference sequence). CDR3 sequence reads: CASSNSGTSSTDTQYF. In DNA, the CDR3 is TGTGCCAGCAGTAATAGCGGGACTTCTAGCACAGATACGCAGTATTTT.

The rearrangement uses TRBV28 and TRBJ2-7; 8 bases match TRBD1. This CDR3 has 15 residues. V was clipped by 7 bases and J by 3 bases; unmatched bases: 11. Per the germline V gene, CDR1 is MDHEN and CDR2 is SYDVKM. CDR3 region: CASTPGGANYYEQYF. As DNA, the CDR3 is TGTGCCAGCACCCCAGGGGGCGCGAATTACTACGAGCAGTACTTC.

This chain connects TRBV11-1 to TRBJ2-2, with 7 bases aligning to TRBD1. The V gene end was trimmed by 7 bases and the J gene end by 2 bases; junction bases not matched to a gene: 10. Germline V lookup: CDR1 SGHAT, CDR2 FQDESV (reference sequence). The CDR3 sequence is 16 residues long. The CDR3 nucleotides read TGTGCCAGCACCAAAACAGGGGAGAGCAACACCGGGGAGCTGTTTTTT. As protein: CASTKTGESNTGELFF.

This rearrangement joins TRBV7-9 to TRBJ1-6; TRBD1 agrees at 7 bases. This CDR3 has 16 amino acids. Germline CDR1 and CDR2: SEHNR and FQNEAQ (reference sequence). V shed 2 bases and J 6 bases; nucleotides not matched to a gene: 7. CDR3 protein: CASSLSGGFFNSPLHF. The CDR3 DNA is TGTGCCAGCAGCTTATCAGGGGGGTTTTTTAATTCACCCCTCCACTTT.

J is TRBJ2-1 and V is TRBV25-1; TRBD1 agrees at 8 bases. The junction had 7 bases not matched to a gene; V was cut back by 6 bases and J by 0 bases. The CDR3 length is 16 residues. Germline V gene lookup returns CDR1 MGHDK and CDR2 SYGVNS. CDR3 DNA sequence: TGTGCCAGCAGAGCCGGGACAGGCGTCTCCTACAATGAGCAGTTCTTC. Its translation is CASRAGTGVSYNEQFF.

V gene TRBV18 combines with J gene TRBJ1-4; unclear D gene. The CDR3 length is 13 residues. CDR1 is KGHSH and CDR2 is LQKENI in the germline V gene. Trimming stripped 4 bases from V and 7 bases from J, with 10 bases between. The CDR3 DNA follows: TGTGCCAGCTCACTTCGCAAGGGTGAAAAACTGTTTTTT. Translation gives CASSLRKGEKLFF.

The chain links TRBV7-8 to TRBJ2-5, with D possibly being TRBD1 (6 bases). The J call is in doubt because the DNA end fits TRBJ2-7 better. The CDR3 has 14 residues. Germline CDR1 is SGHVS and CDR2 is FQNEAQ. CDR3 protein: CASSLDRYSYEQYF. CDR3 in DNA: TGTGCCAGCAGCTTGGACAGATACTCCTACGAGCAGTACTTC.

The rearrangement joins TRBV11-2 to TRBJ1-2, with 10 nucleotides matching TRBD1. The CDR3 spans 16 residues. Trimming removed 1 base from V and 5 bases from J; junction bases left unmatched: 7. CDR1 and CDR2 from the germline V gene are SGHAT and FQNNGV. The CDR3 loop reads CASSLVGGTGAYGYTF. In DNA, the CDR3 is TGTGCCAGCAGCTTAGTAGGGGGGACAGGGGCTTATGGCTACACCTTC.

The gene calls are TRBV7-9 and TRBJ2-2; unclear D gene. Trimming pared 1 base from V and 6 bases from J, leaving 12 bases between. Germline V gene data show CDR1 as SEHNR and CDR2 as FQNEAQ (reference sequence). The length of the CDR3 is 15 residues. The DNA of the CDR3 is TGTGCCAGCAGCTTAGAAAGACCTGGGGCCGGGGAGCTGTTTTTT. Translating gives CASSLERPGAGELFF.

The chain is built from TRBV7-3 and TRBJ2-7, with a possible D match to TRBD1 (6 bases). This CDR3 has 15 amino acids. The V gene lost 2 bases and the J gene lost 4 bases, with 15 bases spanning the gap. The germline gives CDR1 SGHTA, CDR2 FQGTGA. CDR3 DNA: TGTGCCAGCAGCTTAGCAACGGGACAACCTTACGAGCAGTACTTC. It encodes CASSLATGQPYEQYF.

The V call is TRBV6-5, the J call TRBJ1-3, with 8 bases fitting TRBD1. With 10 bases clipped from V and 2 bases from J, the junction kept 7 bases outside the gene matches. The CDR3 is made up of 14 amino acids. Germline loops: CDR1 MNHEY, CDR2 SVGAGI. CDR3 amino acids: CATSTGVAGNTIYF. CDR3 DNA: TGTGCCACATCGACAGGGGTGGCTGGAAACACCATATATTTT.

This clone was detected only a few times. The chain uses TRBV5-1 and TRBJ2-3, with 8 bases that match TRBD2. Trimming took 1 base from V and 5 from J; bases not matched to a gene: 6. The CDR3 loop spans 15 amino acids. The germline V gene encodes CDR1 SGHRS and CDR2 YFSETQ. The CDR3 protein is CASSLRAGGEDTQYF. Here the CDR3 DNA reads TGCGCCAGCAGCTTGCGGGCGGGGGGCGAAGATACGCAGTATTTT.

A remark on this clone: At one end the junction does not follow the germline gene, possibly because of a read error. This chain uses TRBV5-1 with TRBJ1-4; D possibly corresponds to TRBD1 (5 bases). CDR1 SGHRS and CDR2 YFSETQ come from the germline V gene. The CDR3 has 14 residues. The CDR3 region is CASSTGRINEELFF. The CDR3 bases are TGCGCCAGCAGCACGGGACGGATCAATGAAGAACTGTTTTTT.

The chain combines TRBV6-5 with TRBJ1-6, with TRBD1 as a possible D gene (6 bases). This CDR3 has 14 residues. Germline V CDR1 and CDR2: MNHEY, SVGAGI. The V gene lost 2 bases and the J gene lost 7 bases, with 9 bases spanning the gap. CDR3 in DNA: TGTGCCAGCAGTTACGCACAGGGCAATTCACCCCTCCACTTT. Translating it yields CASSYAQGNSPLHF.

This clone was seen only once. V and J are TRBV5-6 and TRBJ2-3; 8 bases match TRBD1. With V trimmed by 4 bases and J by 4 bases, 8 bases remained unmatched. The germline gives CDR1 SGHDT, CDR2 YYEEEE. The CDR3 covers 15 residues. The CDR3 reads CASSPGPTGADTQYF. CDR3 in DNA: TGTGCCAGCAGCCCGGGACCGACAGGGGCAGATACGCAGTATTTT.

The chain recombines TRBV5-1 with TRBJ1-4, with D tentatively TRBD1 (5 bases). The ends were cut back, 5 bases at V and 7 bases at J, with 15 bases in the middle. The length of the CDR3 is 14 residues. CDR1 SGHRS and CDR2 YFSETQ come from the germline V gene. CDR3: CASSSGDFAEKLFF. The DNA for the CDR3 is TGCGCCAGCAGTTCTGGGGACTTCGCTGAAAAACTGTTTTTT. Full variable domain (missing parts from reference TRBV5-1 and TRBJ1-4): KAGVTQTPRYLIKTRGQQVTLSCSPISGHRSVSWYQQTPGQGLQFLFEYFSETQRNKGNFPGRFSGRQFSNSRSEMNVSTLELGDSALYLCASSSGDFAEKLFFGSGTQLSVL.

A few counts support this clone. This chain joins TRBV6-5 and TRBJ2-7, with D perhaps matching TRBD1 (7 bases). The CDR3 extends over 15 amino acids. Germline V gives CDR1 MNHEY, CDR2 SVGAGI. The germline V and J ends were trimmed by 5 bases and 3 bases, with 17 bases remaining between them. The CDR3 loop is CASSPTAGQHYEQYF. CDR3 coding DNA: TGTGCCAGCAGTCCAACGGCGGGACAGCACTACGAGCAGTACTTC.

The chain employs TRBV9 and TRBJ2-3; unclear D gene. The CDR3 contains 12 residues. The V end was cut by 0 bases, the J end by 6 bases, with 5 bases between. Germline V gene sequence: CDR1 SGDLS, CDR2 YYNGEE. Here the CDR3 reads CASSVGGDTQYF. The DNA of the CDR3 is TGTGCCAGCAGCGTAGGTGGGGATACGCAGTATTTT.

The table lists this clone with a few counts. The chain employs TRBV19 and TRBJ2-3; 7 bases match TRBD1. CDR1 is LNHDA and CDR2 is SQIVND in the germline V gene (reference sequence). Trimming cost V 8 bases and J 2 bases; bases outside gene matches: 4. The CDR3 totals 13 residues. The CDR3 bases are TGTGCCAGTGGGGGACAGTCCACAGATACGCAGTATTTT. This codes for CASGGQSTDTQYF.

This clone was counted once. The chain couples TRBV7-3 to TRBJ2-1, with D perhaps TRBD1 (6 bases). From germline, CDR1 is SGHTA and CDR2 FQGTGA. The V end was cut by 8 bases, the J end by 9 bases, with 17 bases between. This CDR3 is 13 amino acids long. The CDR3, as DNA: TGTGCCAGCGCCCTTACTGGGGGCGGTGAGCAGTTCTTC. Protein: CASALTGGGEQFF.

The chain couples TRBV7-2 to TRBJ1-3; unclear D gene. Germline CDR1 and CDR2: SGHTA and FQGNSA. V was shortened by 1 base and J by 0 bases, with 10 bases between the two germline ends. There are 16 residues in the CDR3. DNA of the CDR3: TGTGCCAGCAGCTTAGGGGCGGCCAACTCTGGAAACACCATATATTTT. It encodes CASSLGAANSGNTIYF.

The chain employs TRBV5-4 and TRBJ2-7, with 7 bases matching TRBD2. This CDR3 spans 15 amino acids. The V gene's germline CDR1 is SGHNT and CDR2 YYREEE (reference sequence). The J segment lost 0 bases and the V segment lost 0 bases, leaving 3 bases of the junction unmatched. This chain's CDR3 is CASSLELATSYEQYF. The DNA for the CDR3 is TGTGCCAGCAGCTTGGAACTAGCGACCTCCTACGAGCAGTACTTC. The variable domain in full, with the rest retrieved from reference TRBV5-4 and TRBJ2-7, is ETGVTQSPTHLIKTRGQQVTLRCSSQSGHNTVSWYQQALGQGPQFIFQYYREEENGRGNFPPRFSGLQFPNYSSELNVNALELDDSALYLCASSLELATSYEQYFGPGTRLTVT.

The rearrangement links TRBV7-8 to TRBJ2-5; D gene unclear. Per the germline V gene, CDR1 is SGHVS and CDR2 is FQNEAQ. The V and J ends lost 4 bases and 1 base respectively, with 7 bases between them. The CDR3 length is 13 residues. In nucleotides, the CDR3 is TGTGCCAGCAGCTCCTCTAGCCAAGAGACCCAGTACTTC. Translated, it gives CASSSSSQETQYF.

This clone was found once. This sequence joins TRBV6-5 and TRBJ1-6, with D hard to call. CDR1 MNHEY and CDR2 SVGAGI come from the germline V gene. V lost 10 bases to trimming and J lost 7 bases, with 20 bases between them. The length of the CDR3 is 15 residues. This CDR3 reads CATGRDSINNSPLHF. CDR3 nucleotide sequence: TGTGCCACGGGTCGTGATAGCATTAACAATTCACCCCTCCACTTT.